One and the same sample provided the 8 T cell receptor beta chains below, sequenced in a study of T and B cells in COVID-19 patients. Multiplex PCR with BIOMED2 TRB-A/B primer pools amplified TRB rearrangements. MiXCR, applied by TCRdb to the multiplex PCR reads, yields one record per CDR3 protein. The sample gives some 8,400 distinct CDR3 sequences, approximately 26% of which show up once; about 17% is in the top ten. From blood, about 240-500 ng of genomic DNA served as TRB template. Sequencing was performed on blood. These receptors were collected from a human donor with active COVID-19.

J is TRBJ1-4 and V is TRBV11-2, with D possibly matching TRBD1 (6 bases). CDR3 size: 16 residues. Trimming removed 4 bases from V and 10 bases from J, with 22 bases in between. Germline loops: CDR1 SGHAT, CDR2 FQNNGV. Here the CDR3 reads CASSSMEGGRGRKLFF. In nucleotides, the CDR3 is TGTGCCAGCAGCTCCATGGAGGGGGGACGGGGAAGAAAACTGTTTTTT.

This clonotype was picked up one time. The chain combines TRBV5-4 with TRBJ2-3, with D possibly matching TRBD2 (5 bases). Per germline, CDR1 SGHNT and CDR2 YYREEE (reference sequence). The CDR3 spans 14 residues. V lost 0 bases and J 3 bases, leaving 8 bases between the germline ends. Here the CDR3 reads CASSLDRETDTQYF. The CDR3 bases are TGTGCCAGCAGCTTGGACCGGGAAACAGATACGCAGTATTTT.

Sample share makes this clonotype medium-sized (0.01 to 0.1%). Here the CDR3 DNA reads TGTGCCAGCAGTAGGACTAGCACAGATACGCAGTATTTT. Translated: CASSRTSTDTQYF. This chain connects TRBV6-2 or TRBV6-3 to TRBJ2-3; TRBD2 might be the D (5 bases). V was shortened by 5 bases and J by 0 bases, with 6 bases between the two germline ends. The CDR3 totals 13 residues. Looked up from germline, CDR1 is MNHEY and CDR2 is SVGEGT.

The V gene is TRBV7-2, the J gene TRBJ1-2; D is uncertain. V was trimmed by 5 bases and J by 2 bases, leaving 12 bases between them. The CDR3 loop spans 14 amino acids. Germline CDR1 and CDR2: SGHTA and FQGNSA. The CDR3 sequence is CASSPRPINYGYTF. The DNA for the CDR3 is TGTGCCAGCAGCCCCCGACCAATAAACTATGGCTACACCTTC.

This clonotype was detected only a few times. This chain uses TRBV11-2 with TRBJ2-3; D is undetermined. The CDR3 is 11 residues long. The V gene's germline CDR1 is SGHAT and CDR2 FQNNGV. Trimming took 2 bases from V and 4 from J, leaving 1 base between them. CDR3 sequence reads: CASSLSDTQYF. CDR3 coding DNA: TGTGCCAGCAGCTTATCAGATACGCAGTATTTT.

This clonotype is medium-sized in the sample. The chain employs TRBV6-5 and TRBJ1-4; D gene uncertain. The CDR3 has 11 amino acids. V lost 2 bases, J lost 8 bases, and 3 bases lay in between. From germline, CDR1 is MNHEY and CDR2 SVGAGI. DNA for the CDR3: TGTGCCAGCAGTTACGGGGAAAAACTGTTTTTT. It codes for CASSYGEKLFF.

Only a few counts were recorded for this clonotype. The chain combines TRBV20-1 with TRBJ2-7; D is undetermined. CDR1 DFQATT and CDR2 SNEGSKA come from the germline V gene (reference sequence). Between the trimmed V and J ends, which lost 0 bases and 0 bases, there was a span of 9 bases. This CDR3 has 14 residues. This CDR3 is CSARDQVHSYEQYF. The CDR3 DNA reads TGCAGTGCTAGAGATCAGGTCCACTCCTACGAGCAGTACTTC.

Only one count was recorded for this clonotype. Here the CDR3 reads CATGLAAAEQYF. The CDR3 DNA sequence: TGCGCCACGGGACTGGCGGCGGCCGAGCAGTACTTC. This sequence joins TRBV10-2 and TRBJ2-7, with D possibly being TRBD2 (6 bases). There are 12 residues in the CDR3. Germline-derived CDR1 and CDR2 are WSHSY and SAAADI. V was clipped by 10 bases and J by 6 bases, with 16 bases between them.